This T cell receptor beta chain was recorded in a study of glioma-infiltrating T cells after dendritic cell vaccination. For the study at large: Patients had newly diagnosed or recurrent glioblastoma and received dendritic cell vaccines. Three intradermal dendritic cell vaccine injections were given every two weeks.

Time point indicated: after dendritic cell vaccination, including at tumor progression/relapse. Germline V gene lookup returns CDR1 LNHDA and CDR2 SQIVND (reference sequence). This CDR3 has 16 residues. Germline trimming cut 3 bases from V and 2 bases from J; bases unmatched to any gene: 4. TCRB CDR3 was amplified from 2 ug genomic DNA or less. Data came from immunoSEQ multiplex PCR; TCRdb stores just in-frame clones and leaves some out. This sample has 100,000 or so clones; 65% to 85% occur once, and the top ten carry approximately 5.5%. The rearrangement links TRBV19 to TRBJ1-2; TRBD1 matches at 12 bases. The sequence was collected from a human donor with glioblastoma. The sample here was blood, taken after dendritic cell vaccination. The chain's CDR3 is CASSIRGQGANYGYTF. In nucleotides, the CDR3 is TGTGCCAGTAGTATCCGGGGACAGGGGGCAAACTATGGCTACACCTTC.